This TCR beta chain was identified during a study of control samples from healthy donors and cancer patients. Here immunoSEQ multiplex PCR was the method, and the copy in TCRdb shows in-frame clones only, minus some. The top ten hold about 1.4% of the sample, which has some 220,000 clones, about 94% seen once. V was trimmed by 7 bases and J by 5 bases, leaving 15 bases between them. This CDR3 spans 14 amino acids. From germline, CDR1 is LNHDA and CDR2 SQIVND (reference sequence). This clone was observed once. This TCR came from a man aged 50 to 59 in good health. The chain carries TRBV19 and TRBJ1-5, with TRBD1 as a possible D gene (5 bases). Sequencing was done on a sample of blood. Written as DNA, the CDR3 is TGTGCCAGTATCGGGGGTAGACCCGATCAGCCCCAGCATTTT. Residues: CASIGGRPDQPQHF.